Reported below is one TCR beta chain. Its antigen is still unknown. The record has no base qualities; no much larger clone is one base away. Participants in the prospective study were aged roughly 18 to 89 years, lived in 24 United States geographic areas, and enrolled through a virtual design. In the prospective study, cohorts were assigned on the basis of participant-reported clinical history obtained from a screening survey and a study questionnaire. Recovered participants in ImmuneRACE Cohort 3 were defined as having two consecutive negative NP/OP PCR tests, clearance from a healthcare professional, or resolution of symptoms. In the prospective study, mobile phlebotomists collected whole blood, serum and a nasopharyngeal or oropharyngeal swab from each participant. Over an approximately 2-month period, participants in the prospective study had the option of providing additional blood draws and questionnaires. Prospective study blood samples were shipped either frozen or at room temperature before DNA extraction.

The CDR3 covers 15 residues, taking in both the cysteine and the phenylalanine. This entry keeps only the CDR3 DNA: 45 bases, framed from base 1. As encoded in the germline V gene, CDR1 is MNHEY while CDR2 is SVGAGI. The trim is 5 bases for V and 0 bases for J, with a gap of 11 bases between the germline ends. This record comes from a study of blood T cell repertoires in COVID-19 (dated by TCRdb to the early 2020s). In terms of the full investigation: Samples covering the acute and convalescent phases of COVID-19 were provided by collaborators in the United States, Italy and Spain. The prospective study material was composed of cDNA or gDNA derived from T cells, B-cell-depleted T cells, or PBMCs. The dataset comprised deeply sampled blood TCRbeta repertoires from subjects exposed to, actively infected with, or recovered from COVID-19. The repertoires were released in a freely available public database meant as a resource for research on the immune response to SARS-CoV-2. Samples were obtained from the ongoing ImmuneRACE study (first 160 participants) and from some 1,300 subjects provided by 6 global collaborators. Nearly every sample came with metadata listing a de-identified subject ID, COVID-19 status, age in years and sex. Where HLA class I and class II types were available, the types were taken from metadata supplied by the sample provider, not from assay-based typing. Overall study outcomes, separate from this receptor: How much clinical and demographic metadata was included differed by source and by participant, and the metadata was provided uncurated.

TCRbeta CDR3 regions were amplified from genomic DNA by means of the immunoSEQ Assay, a bias-controlled multiplex PCR. The study's processing was this. Within the assay, amplification of reference gene primers was used to estimate how many nucleated cells each sample contained. Sequence reads were collapsed and filtered to measure the absolute abundance of every unique TCRbeta CDR3 rearrangement. For each sample, productive Simpson clonality was calculated as the square root of Simpson's diversity index across productive rearrangements. What TCRdb holds here is the immuneACCESS table cut down to in-frame rearrangements. Part of the clones is not present; checked against another copy, under half of the missing clones reflect an unresolved V gene, and the others are unexplained. V, J and clone size are taken as reported in that table, and D and trimming were inferred from the DNA itself. Present in this sample are a few hundred thousand clones, more than 70% of which were seen just once. The ten top clones hold more than 1% of the sample.

The sequence was collected from a woman aged 18-30 years who had recovered from COVID-19. The chain is made from TRBV6-5 and TRBJ1-3, with TRBD1 tentatively as D gene (6 bases match). Input material: PBMCs or T cells enriched from blood (not recorded which). The base sequence is TGTGCCAGCAGTCGCCAGGGGCCCTCTGGAAACACCATATATTTT. Its product reads: CASSRQGPSGNTIYF.